This T cell receptor (beta chain) was found in a study of blood T cell repertoires in COVID-19. For the study at large: Italy, Spain and the United States were the sources of the convalescent and acute COVID-19 samples. From T cells, B-cell-depleted T cells, or PBMCs came the material, which was cDNA or gDNA.

As processed by the authors: Amplifying reference gene primers gave estimates of nucleated cell counts. Assay: immunoSEQ multiplex PCR; the TCRdb copy retains only in-frame clones and omits some. The V and J calls and the clone size are those of that table, but D and trimming were determined from the DNA. The table records over 200,000 clones, around 86% of them present only once. Trimming took 6 bases from V and 6 from J; bases not matched to a gene: 6. CDR1 and CDR2 from the germline V gene are MNHEY and SMNVEV (reference sequence). This CDR3 is built from 15 residues. The receptor was derived from a man between 40 and 49 years old who had recovered from COVID-19. Sequencing input: peripheral blood. The rearrangement joins TRBV27 to TRBJ1-5; 12 bases are a match to TRBD1. The CDR3, as DNA: TGTGCCAGCAGACAAGGGACAGGGGGCACTCAGCCCCAGCATTTT. Its translation: CASRQGTGGTQPQHF.